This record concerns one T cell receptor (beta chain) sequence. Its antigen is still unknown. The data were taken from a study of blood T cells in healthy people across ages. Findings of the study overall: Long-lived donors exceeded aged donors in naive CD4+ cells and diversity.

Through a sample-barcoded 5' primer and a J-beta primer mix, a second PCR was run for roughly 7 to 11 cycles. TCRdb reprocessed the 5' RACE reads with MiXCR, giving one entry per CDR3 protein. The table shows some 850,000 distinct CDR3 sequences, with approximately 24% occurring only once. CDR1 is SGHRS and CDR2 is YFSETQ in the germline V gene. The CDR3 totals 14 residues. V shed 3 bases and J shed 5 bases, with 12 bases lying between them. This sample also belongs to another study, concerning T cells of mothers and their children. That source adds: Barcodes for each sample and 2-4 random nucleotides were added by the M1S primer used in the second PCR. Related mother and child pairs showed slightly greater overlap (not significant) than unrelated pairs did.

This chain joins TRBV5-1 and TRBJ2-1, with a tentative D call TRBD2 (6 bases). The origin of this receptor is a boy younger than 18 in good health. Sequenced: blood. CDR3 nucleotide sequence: TGCGCCAGCAGCTGGGGGACTGCCCACAATGAGCAGTTCTTC. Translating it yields CASSWGTAHNEQFF.